This T cell receptor beta chain was obtained from a study of graft-versus-host responses after intestinal transplantation. As for the study in general: Multivisceral, liver-intestinal, or isolated intestinal transplants were performed in recipients. Broader study findings: GvH clonotypes were identified within recipient marrow, with a subset emerging first in ileum or blood.

To note about this clone: The antigen remains unidentified.

V was clipped by 2 bases and J by 2 bases, with 9 bases between them. From germline, CDR1 is MDHEN and CDR2 SYDVKM. The CDR3 contains 14 residues. Data came from immunoSEQ multiplex PCR; TCRdb stores just in-frame clones and leaves some out. Among tens of thousands of clones listed, nearly 90% were seen once. This TCR was recovered from a human donor who was the organ donor for an intestinal transplant. This chain links TRBV28 with TRBJ2-5, with a weak D call TRBD1 (6 bases). The sample here was unstimulated CD8+ T cells sorted from spleen or lymph node cells, taken before transplant. The DNA for the CDR3 is TGTGCCAGCAGTTTAACAGGGCTTCAAGAGACCCAGTACTTC. Its translation: CASSLTGLQETQYF.